What follows are 31 T cell receptor beta chains derived from one specimen sequenced in a study of spatial heterogeneity in lung cancer. Noted time point: sample taken at primary tumor resection. No antigen is known for these receptors. TCRdb reanalysed the 5' RACE reads using MiXCR and keeps one entry per CDR3 protein. The sample has roughly 4,100 distinct CDR3 sequences; 5% to 7% are singletons. Overall study results and limits: Tumor mutation counts were tracked by expanded intratumoral alpha and beta TCR counts.

The specimen was lung tumor tissue, collected at surgery. These receptors were taken from a male donor with early-stage non-small cell lung cancer.

This clonotype is classed as medium-sized. The V call is TRBV12-3 or TRBV12-4, the J call TRBJ1-1; no reliable D call. Trimming stripped 1 base from V and 2 bases from J, with 8 bases between. This CDR3 has 14 residues. The CDR3 DNA sequence: TGTGCCAGCAGTTTAGGGCAGAGTAACACTGAAGCTTTCTTT. This translates into CASSLGQSNTEAFF.

In nucleotides, the CDR3 is TGTGCCAGCAGTTTCTCTGGGGGGAATGGCTACACCTTC. Its translation is CASSFSGGNGYTF. The chain links TRBV27 to TRBJ1-2; D perhaps matches TRBD1 (5 bases). The CDR3 is 13 amino acids. The germline V gene encodes CDR1 MNHEY and CDR2 SMNVEV (reference sequence). V lost 3 bases and J lost 6, with 11 bases in between.

The chain combines TRBV29-1 with TRBJ2-5, with D possibly matching TRBD2 (5 bases). The V end lost 8 bases, the J end lost 5 bases, and 21 bases lay between the germline ends. Germline-derived CDR1 and CDR2 are SQVTM and ANQGSEA. This CDR3 contains 14 residues. This chain's CDR3 is CSPRVLRRGETQYF. CDR3 nucleotides: TGCAGCCCGAGGGTATTGCGGCGCGGCGAGACCCAGTACTTC.

By share, this clonotype ranks as medium-sized. This sequence joins TRBV5-8 and TRBJ2-7, with TRBD1 matching 7 bases. This CDR3 contains 15 residues. V shed 6 bases, J shed 0 bases, and the junction held 9 bases outside the gene matches. The germline V gene has CDR1 SGHTS and CDR2 YDEGEE. CDR3 in amino acids: CASKTTGVVSYEQYF. As DNA, the CDR3 is TGTGCCAGCAAAACCACAGGGGTGGTCTCCTACGAGCAGTACTTC.

This clonotype was counted ten times or more. This rearrangement joins TRBV10-3 to TRBJ2-5, with D tentatively TRBD1 (6 bases). Per germline, CDR1 ENHRY and CDR2 SYGVKD. The CDR3 sequence is 15 residues long. V lost 6 bases and J 1 base, leaving 15 bases between the germline ends. The CDR3 nucleotides are TGTGCCATCAGCGGGACACCCACATCCCAAGAGACCCAGTACTTC. Translating it yields CAISGTPTSQETQYF.

This clonotype is categorized as medium-sized (0.01 to 0.1%). This chain links TRBV12-3 or TRBV12-4 with TRBJ1-4; no definite D call. V lost 4 bases, J lost 2 bases, and 8 bases lay in between. The CDR3 has 14 amino acids. CDR3 in amino acids: CASSSMGTNEKLFF. CDR3 in DNA: TGTGCCAGCAGTTCTATGGGGACTAATGAAAAACTGTTTTTT.

This clonotype is medium-sized in the sample. This likely comes from a read error, as the CDR3 has no conserved phenylalanine or tryptophan at its end. The chain links TRBV4-3 to TRBJ2-5; D unresolved. V was shortened by 0 bases and J by 0 bases, with 5 bases between the two germline ends. Germline V gene sequence: CDR1 LGHNA, CDR2 YSLEER. The CDR3 consists of 14 residues. CDR3 bases: TGCGCCAGCAGCCAAGACAGCTACCAAGAGACCCAGTACGTC. Translated, it gives CASSQDSYQETQYV.

By sample share, this clonotype is medium-sized. This chain uses TRBV27 with TRBJ1-2, with a possible D match to TRBD1 (6 bases). This CDR3 spans 14 amino acids. From germline, CDR1 is MNHEY and CDR2 SMNVEV (reference sequence). Trimming pared 5 bases from V and 6 bases from J, leaving 16 bases between. The CDR3 coding sequence is TGTGCCAGCAGTCCCCTGGGAGGGGGTAATGGCTACACCTTC. Protein product: CASSPLGGGNGYTF.

This clonotype ranks as medium-sized (0.01 to 0.1%). This rearrangement joins TRBV7-8 to TRBJ2-7, with D unresolved. The germline CDR1 and CDR2 sequences are SGHVS and FQNEAQ. The CDR3 consists of 14 residues. Trimming left V 1 base short and J 0 bases short, with 7 bases between. CDR3 nucleotides: TGTGCCAGCAGCTTAGTACAGAACTCCTACGAGCAGTACTTC. Its translation: CASSLVQNSYEQYF. Full variable domain (remainder filled in from reference TRBV7-8 and TRBJ2-7): GAGVSQSPRYKVAKRGQDVALRCDPISGHVSLFWYQQALGQGPEFLTYFQNEAQLDKSGLPSDRFFAERPEGSVSTLKIQRTQQEDSAVYLCASSLVQNSYEQYFGPGTRLTVT.

The chain recombines TRBV7-2 with TRBJ2-3; no clear D gene. CDR3 length equals 10 residues. Germline lookup yields CDR1 SGHTA and CDR2 FQGNSA. The V end was cut by 5 bases, the J end by 4 bases, with 1 base between. CDR3 region: CASSADTQYF. DNA for the CDR3: TGTGCCAGCAGCGCAGATACGCAGTATTTT. The complete variable domain, with remaining parts taken from reference TRBV7-2 and TRBJ2-3, reads GAGVSQSPSNKVTEKGKDVELRCDPISGHTALYWYRQSLGQGLEFLIYFQGNSAPDKSGLPSDRFSAERTGGSVSTLTIQRTQQEDSAVYLCASSADTQYFGPGTRLTVL.

This clonotype was picked up many times. This chain uses TRBV6-6 with TRBJ2-7, with unresolved D. This CDR3 has 13 residues. Germline V gives CDR1 MNHNY, CDR2 SVGAGI (reference sequence). With 5 bases removed from V and 2 bases from J, the gap between germline ends came to 10 bases. For the CDR3, the DNA is TGTGCCAGCAGTCCTGGTATTACCTACGAGCAGTACTTC. Amino acids: CASSPGITYEQYF.

This clonotype is classed as medium-sized. This chain uses TRBV7-9 with TRBJ1-1, with D maybe TRBD1 (6 bases). Deletions cut 1 base from V and 5 bases from J, with 17 bases between. From germline, CDR1 is SEHNR and CDR2 FQNEAQ (reference sequence). The length of the CDR3 is 16 residues. CDR3 nucleotide sequence: TGTGCCAGCAGCTTAGGAGGGGGGCTCCGGAGGACTGAAGCTTTCTTT. Protein: CASSLGGGLRRTEAFF.

This clonotype rates as medium-sized. The V and J genes are TRBV11-2 and TRBJ2-5; no clear D. Germline V gene lookup returns CDR1 SGHAT and CDR2 FQNNGV. V was trimmed by 1 base and J by 7 bases, leaving 13 bases between them. The CDR3 contains 14 residues. The CDR3 bases are TGTGCCAGCAGCTTAGGGGTTCTCGGTGGGACCCAGTACTTC. This translates into CASSLGVLGGTQYF.

In its sample, this clonotype ranks as medium-sized (0.01 to 0.1%). The chain employs TRBV24-1 and TRBJ1-1, with D perhaps TRBD1 (6 bases). Germline CDR1 reads KGHDR; CDR2 reads SFDVKD. V dropped 0 bases and J dropped 7 bases, with 8 bases sitting between them. This CDR3 has 13 amino acids. The CDR3 protein is CATSDLTGYEAFF. CDR3 bases: TGTGCCACCAGTGATTTGACAGGGTATGAAGCTTTCTTT.

This clonotype is labeled as medium-sized. The chain uses TRBV19 and TRBJ1-5, with D possibly being TRBD1 (5 bases). V was clipped by 3 bases and J by 7 bases, with 13 bases between them. Germline CDR1 is LNHDA and CDR2 is SQIVND (reference sequence). The CDR3 covers 14 residues. The CDR3 DNA follows: TGTGCCAGTAGTATCGGGGCCCTTGGGCAGCCCCAGCATTTT. It codes for CASSIGALGQPQHF. Supplemented by reference TRBV19 and TRBJ1-5, the full variable domain reads DGGITQSPKYLFRKEGQNVTLSCEQNLNHDAMYWYRQDPGQGLRLIYYSQIVNDFQKGDIAEGYSVSREKKESFPLTVTSAQKNPTAFYLCASSIGALGQPQHFGDGTRLSIL.

On this clonotype: At one end the junction does not follow the germline gene, possibly because of a read error. The V gene is TRBV5-5, the J gene TRBJ1-6, with TRBD1 matching over 7 bases. CDR3 size: 16 residues. Germline values: CDR1 SGHKS, CDR2 YYEKEE (reference sequence). CDR3 DNA sequence: TGTGTCAGCAGCTTGGTTGGCAGGGGGAATAATTCACCCCTCCACTTT. Protein sequence: CVSSLVGRGNNSPLHF.

By proportion, this clonotype is medium-sized. This chain links TRBV23-1 with TRBJ1-4, with a possible D match to TRBD1 (5 bases). TRBV23-1 is marked as an open reading frame, function uncertain. The germline V and J ends were trimmed by 0 bases and 5 bases, with 13 bases remaining between them. This CDR3 has 16 residues. CDR3 region: CASSQSWDARNEKLFF. The CDR3 coding sequence is TGCGCCAGCAGTCAATCGTGGGACGCACGGAATGAAAAACTGTTTTTT.

By its share, this clonotype is medium-sized. This chain joins TRBV28 and TRBJ1-2; TRBD1 agrees at 7 bases. This CDR3 is 12 amino acids long. The germline V gene has CDR1 MDHEN and CDR2 SYDVKM. The V gene end was trimmed by 7 bases and the J gene end by 7 bases; junction bases not matched to a gene: 6. This CDR3 reads CASKQGNAGYTF. The CDR3 region has the DNA TGTGCCAGCAAACAGGGGAACGCTGGCTACACCTTC.

In this sample, this clonotype turned up a few times. J is TRBJ2-3 and V is TRBV7-3; 7 bases are shared with TRBD2. V was pared by 5 bases and J by 3 bases, with 8 bases of the junction left unmatched. Germline loops: CDR1 SGHTA, CDR2 FQGTGA. The CDR3 runs to 15 residues. The CDR3: CASSPDGGGTDTQYF. As DNA, the CDR3 is TGTGCCAGCAGCCCCGACGGCGGGGGAACAGATACGCAGTATTTT.

By sample fraction, this clonotype is medium-sized (0.01 to 0.1%). The chain links TRBV29-1 to TRBJ1-5; the D gene is possibly TRBD1 (6 bases). This CDR3 region has 11 residues. V dropped 4 bases and J dropped 8 bases, with 9 bases sitting between them. Germline values: CDR1 SQVTM, CDR2 ANQGSEA. CDR3 region: CSVGGDKPQHF. The CDR3 DNA reads as TGCAGCGTTGGGGGGGACAAGCCCCAGCATTTT.

This clonotype is medium-sized by share. The gene calls are TRBV5-1 and TRBJ2-7, with D tentatively TRBD1 or TRBD2 (5 bases each). This CDR3 spans 15 amino acids. V was shortened by 0 bases and J by 2 bases, with 12 bases between the two germline ends. CDR1 and CDR2 from the germline V gene are SGHRS and YFSETQ. CDR3 DNA sequence: TGCGCCAGCAGCTTGGACGGGACGGCCGCCTACGAGCAGTACTTC. Protein: CASSLDGTAAYEQYF.

This clonotype was picked up a small number of times. The CDR3, as DNA: TGCGCCAGCAGCCCTTACCCGGGACAGCAAGAGACCCAGTACTTC. Translated, it gives CASSPYPGQQETQYF. The rearrangement links TRBV5-1 to TRBJ2-5, with TRBD1 identical over 7 bases. Germline CDR1 reads SGHRS; CDR2 reads YFSETQ. Trimming took 4 bases from V and 2 from J; bases not matched to a gene: 8. There are 15 residues in the CDR3.

The chain recombines TRBV12-3 or TRBV12-4 with TRBJ2-1; 10 positions agree with TRBD1. This CDR3 is 15 amino acids long. With V trimmed by 4 bases and J by 8 bases, 8 bases remained unmatched. The CDR3 reads CASSSPGQGSDEQFF. In DNA, the CDR3 is TGTGCCAGCAGTTCTCCGGGACAGGGGAGCGATGAGCAGTTCTTC.

This clonotype is medium-sized. The chain combines TRBV6-5 with TRBJ1-4; maybe TRBD1 (6 bases). The ends were cut back, 3 bases at V and 5 bases at J, with 16 bases in the middle. This CDR3 has 16 amino acids. Germline V gene data show CDR1 as MNHEY and CDR2 as SVGAGI. CDR3 sequence reads: CASSYGQNHRNEKLFF. The CDR3 coding sequence is TGTGCCAGCAGTTATGGACAGAACCACCGGAATGAAAAACTGTTTTTT.

This clonotype was detected ten times or more. The J gene is TRBJ2-5, the V gene TRBV18, with 12 positions matching TRBD1. The germline CDR1 and CDR2 sequences are KGHSH and LQKENI. With V trimmed by 6 bases and J by 5 bases, 4 bases remained unmatched. The CDR3 runs 14 residues. This chain's CDR3 is CASSGTGGLETQYF. CDR3 coding DNA: TGTGCCAGCTCCGGGACAGGGGGCTTGGAGACCCAGTACTTC. Together with reference TRBV18 and TRBJ2-5, the CDR3 gives the full variable domain: NAGVMQNPRHLVRRRGQEARLRCSPMKGHSHVYWYRQLPEEGLKFMVYLQKENIIDESGMPKERFSAEFPKEGPSILRIQQVVRGDSAAYFCASSGTGGLETQYFGPGTRLLVL.

This clonotype is categorized as medium-sized. The chain uses TRBV5-6 and TRBJ1-2; 9 bases fit TRBD1. CDR1 and CDR2 (germline): SGHDT, YYEEEE. V shed 4 bases and J 3 bases; nucleotides not matched to a gene: 10. CDR3 length: 16 amino acids. In DNA, the CDR3 is TGTGCCAGCAGCGTGAACAGGGGGCCATTCGACTATGGCTACACCTTC. Residues: CASSVNRGPFDYGYTF.

The V gene is TRBV7-2, the J gene TRBJ2-5; weak D call: TRBD1 (5 bases). V shed 1 base and J shed 6 bases, with 12 bases lying between them. The CDR3 totals 14 residues. Germline V lookup: CDR1 SGHTA, CDR2 FQGNSA. In nucleotides, the CDR3 is TGTGCCAGCAGCTTAGAGATACTGGGGCAGACCCAGTACTTC. It encodes CASSLEILGQTQYF.

This clonotype was found a few times. The CDR3 region is CASSQGTAGVDTQYF. CDR3 coding DNA: TGTGCCAGCAGCCAGGGGACAGCCGGAGTAGATACGCAGTATTTT. V and J are TRBV4-2 and TRBJ2-3; 7 nucleotides align to TRBD1. This CDR3 contains 15 residues. The V gene end was trimmed by 3 bases and the J gene end by 5 bases; junction bases not matched to a gene: 8. The V gene's germline CDR1 is LGHNA and CDR2 YNFKEQ.

This clonotype is categorized as medium-sized (0.01 to 0.1%). The J gene is TRBJ2-1, the V gene TRBV7-2, with D tentatively TRBD2 (5 bases). Germline V gene lookup returns CDR1 SGHTA and CDR2 FQGNSA. Trimming took off 1 base at V and 10 bases at J, with 11 bases between the two ends. The length of the CDR3 is 13 residues. The CDR3 loop is CASSLGAGSEQFF. The CDR3 DNA sequence: TGTGCCAGCAGCTTAGGGGCGGGTAGCGAGCAGTTCTTC. Filled out from reference TRBV7-2 and TRBJ2-1, the complete variable domain reads GAGVSQSPSNKVTEKGKDVELRCDPISGHTALYWYRQSLGQGLEFLIYFQGNSAPDKSGLPSDRFSAERTGGSVSTLTIQRTQQEDSAVYLCASSLGAGSEQFFGPGTRLTVL.

This clonotype occurred a few times. V is TRBV5-1 and J is TRBJ2-3; 9 positions match TRBD2. The junction had 7 bases not matched to a gene; V was cut back by 0 bases and J by 5 bases. Germline values: CDR1 SGHRS, CDR2 YFSETQ. The CDR3 sequence is 16 residues long. The CDR3 DNA follows: TGCGCCAGCAGCTTGGTGGCGGGGGGGCCCCAAGATACGCAGTATTTT. Amino acid sequence: CASSLVAGGPQDTQYF.

This clonotype is judged medium-sized. This chain uses TRBV4-2 with TRBJ1-5; the D is unclear. Between the trimmed V and J ends, which lost 0 bases and 4 bases, there was a span of 13 bases. CDR3 length: 16 amino acids. Germline V CDR1 and CDR2: LGHNA, YNFKEQ. The CDR3, as DNA: TGTGCCAGCAGCCAAGAAGGCAGCCCCTCGAATCAGCCCCAGCATTTT. Translation: CASSQEGSPSNQPQHF.